The 27 T cell receptor beta chains in this list originate from one sample, sequenced in a study of spatial heterogeneity in lung cancer. TCRdb ran MiXCR on the 5' RACE reads and lists one entry per CDR3 protein. The sample carries 45,000 to 55,000 distinct CDR3 sequences, less than 5.5% recorded once. As for time point: sample taken at primary tumor resection. Whole RNA was taken from tumor, nontumor lung or frozen PBMC; it was then sequenced unsorted. The sample here was PBMCs, taken at surgery. The source is a male donor with early-stage non-small cell lung cancer.

This clonotype came up many times. The V gene is TRBV4-1, the J gene TRBJ2-2, with D hard to call. CDR1 MGHRA and CDR2 YSYEKL come from the germline V gene. The CDR3 contains 15 residues. With 0 bases removed from V and 5 bases from J, the gap between germline ends came to 10 bases. Written as DNA, the CDR3 is TGCGCCAGCAGCCAAGATCGATTAGGTACCGGGGAGCTGTTTTTT. It translates to CASSQDRLGTGELFF.

V usage is TRBV15 and J usage is TRBJ2-7, with 9 bases matching TRBD1. J lost 3 bases, V lost 8 bases, and 5 bases had no gene match. Germline values: CDR1 LNHNV, CDR2 YYDKDF (reference sequence). This CDR3 region has 13 residues. The DNA for the CDR3 is TGTGCCACCTCACGGGACAGGGTCTACGAGCAGTACTTC. It specifies CATSRDRVYEQYF. Full variable domain (outside the CDR3, taken from reference TRBV15 and TRBJ2-7): DAMVIQNPRYQVTQFGKPVTLSCSQTLNHNVMYWYQQKSSQAPKLLFHYYDKDFNNEADTPDNFQSRRPNTSFCFLDIRSPGLGDTAMYLCATSRDRVYEQYFGPGTRLTVT.

This clonotype was seen ten or more times. The V call is TRBV27, the J call TRBJ2-7, with 9 bases that match TRBD1. The ends lost 1 base at V and 1 base at J; junction bases unmatched: 8. CDR3 size: 17 residues. The germline V gene encodes CDR1 MNHEY and CDR2 SMNVEV (reference sequence). CDR3: CASSLLPTGTGSYEQYF. Written as DNA, the CDR3 is TGTGCCAGCAGTTTATTACCAACCGGGACAGGGTCCTACGAGCAGTACTTC.

Many counts were recorded for this clonotype. The DNA of the CDR3 is TGTGCCAGCAGCGGCTTGGATCGCGGGCCCTACGAGCAGTACTTC. This sequence encodes CASSGLDRGPYEQYF. This rearrangement joins TRBV7-9 to TRBJ2-7; D perhaps matches TRBD2 (5 bases). The CDR3 runs to 15 residues. Germline V gene lookup returns CDR1 SEHNR and CDR2 FQNEAQ (reference sequence). Trimming stripped 5 bases from V and 2 bases from J, with 16 bases between.

This clonotype was counted only a few times. The rearrangement joins TRBV18 to TRBJ1-4, with D tentatively TRBD1 (5 bases). Germline lookup yields CDR1 KGHSH and CDR2 LQKENI. V was cut by 4 bases and J by 5 bases, with 14 bases left in between. The CDR3 runs to 15 residues. CDR3 bases: TGTGCCAGCTCACTCACGGGACGGGACAATGAAAAACTGTTTTTT. Translating gives CASSLTGRDNEKLFF. Complete variable domain (other parts from reference TRBV18 and TRBJ1-4): NAGVMQNPRHLVRRRGQEARLRCSPMKGHSHVYWYRQLPEEGLKFMVYLQKENIIDESGMPKERFSAEFPKEGPSILRIQQVVRGDSAAYFCASSLTGRDNEKLFFGSGTQLSVL.

This clonotype was seen a few times. The chain uses TRBV20-1 and TRBJ1-3; D is ambiguous. This CDR3 is 15 amino acids long. With 0 bases removed from V and 2 bases from J, the gap between germline ends came to 11 bases. From germline, CDR1 is DFQATT and CDR2 SNEGSKA (reference sequence). CDR3 nucleotides: TGCAGTGCTAGAGATCGAAGTCACCCTGGAAACACCATATATTTT. As protein: CSARDRSHPGNTIYF.

This clonotype was seen many times. The rearrangement uses TRBV5-4 and TRBJ2-2, with TRBD1 identical over 7 bases. The germline V gene encodes CDR1 SGHNT and CDR2 YYREEE (reference sequence). The CDR3 spans 15 residues. V lost 3 bases and J lost 4; bases outside the gene matches: 6. The CDR3 here is CASSSPDRATGELFF. The CDR3 DNA reads as TGTGCCAGCAGCTCTCCCGACAGGGCCACCGGGGAGCTGTTTTTT. The whole variable domain, remainder taken from reference TRBV5-4 and TRBJ2-2, is ETGVTQSPTHLIKTRGQQVTLRCSSQSGHNTVSWYQQALGQGPQFIFQYYREEENGRGNFPPRFSGLQFPNYSSELNVNALELDDSALYLCASSSPDRATGELFFGEGSRLTVL.

This clonotype has ten or more counts. The chain uses TRBV24-1 and TRBJ2-5; possibly TRBD2 for D (5 bases). There are 14 residues in the CDR3. The V gene lost 3 bases and the J gene lost 4 bases, with 11 bases spanning the gap. Per the germline V gene, CDR1 is KGHDR and CDR2 is SFDVKD. The CDR3 DNA reads TGTGCCACCAGTGATGCGGGTGAAGGAGAGACCCAGTACTTC. It is translated as CATSDAGEGETQYF.

This clonotype was seen a few times. This chain links TRBV12-3 or TRBV12-4 with TRBJ1-5; D gene unclear. This CDR3 is 13 amino acids long. V was cut by 1 base and J by 8 bases, with 9 bases left in between. CDR3 amino acids: CASSLGVEKPQHF. As DNA, the CDR3 is TGTGCCAGCAGTTTAGGGGTAGAGAAGCCCCAGCATTTT.

This clonotype was observed many times. CDR3 region: CASSPPNQEETQYF. The DNA of the CDR3 is TGTGCCAGCAGCCCCCCAAACCAGGAGGAGACCCAGTACTTC. This rearrangement joins TRBV7-9 to TRBJ2-5; D remains ambiguous. Germline CDR1 SEHNR, CDR2 FQNEAQ (reference sequence). Trimming cost V 5 bases and J 5 bases, with 15 bases left between them. The CDR3 extends over 14 amino acids.

This clonotype showed up many times. CDR3 region: CAISELYGTGSYEQYF. The CDR3 nucleotides read TGTGCCATCAGTGAGTTGTATGGGACAGGGTCCTACGAGCAGTACTTC. The gene calls are TRBV10-3 and TRBJ2-7; TRBD1 aligns across 9 bases. The CDR3 is 16 amino acids. In germline, CDR1 is ENHRY, CDR2 SYGVKD. The V segment lost 1 base and the J segment 1 base; nucleotides outside the gene matches: 5.

In its sample, this clonotype was seen a few times. The chain has TRBV7-8 and TRBJ2-7; 7 bases line up with TRBD1. Trimming removed 8 bases from V and 5 bases from J; junction bases left unmatched: 15. The length of the CDR3 is 15 residues. Germline CDR1 SGHVS, CDR2 FQNEAQ. The CDR3 loop reads CASLPGTARSDEQYF. Here the CDR3 DNA reads TGTGCCAGCCTACCGGGGACAGCGAGGTCCGACGAGCAGTACTTC.

This clonotype was recorded at least ten times. The rearrangement links TRBV6-1 to TRBJ1-5; TRBD1 might be the D (6 bases). Deletions cut 5 bases from V and 2 bases from J, with 13 bases between. The CDR3 is 15 residues long. Germline-derived CDR1 and CDR2 are MNHNS and SASEGT. CDR3: CASSKTGLGNQPQHF. In DNA form, the CDR3 reads TGTGCCAGCAGTAAAACAGGGCTTGGCAATCAGCCCCAGCATTTT.

In this sample, this clonotype turned up many times. The genes are TRBV15 and TRBJ1-1; 8 nucleotides line up with TRBD1. From germline, CDR1 is LNHNV and CDR2 YYDKDF (reference sequence). The CDR3 spans 14 residues. After removal of 3 bases from V and 5 bases from J, the junction contained 5 bases not matched to a gene. This CDR3 is CATSRTGESTEAFF. DNA for the CDR3: TGTGCCACCAGCAGGACAGGGGAGAGTACTGAAGCTTTCTTT. Supplemented by reference TRBV15 and TRBJ1-1, the full variable domain reads DAMVIQNPRYQVTQFGKPVTLSCSQTLNHNVMYWYQQKSSQAPKLLFHYYDKDFNNEADTPDNFQSRRPNTSFCFLDIRSPGLGDTAMYLCATSRTGESTEAFFGQGTRLTVV.

This clonotype was recorded at least ten times. The chain joins TRBV30 to TRBJ2-2; D gene uncertain. The CDR3 has 15 residues. Trimming took 2 bases from V and 7 from J, leaving 17 bases between them. Per the germline V gene, CDR1 is GTSNPN and CDR2 is SVGIG (reference sequence). The CDR3 loop reads CAWSFGVLRGGELFF. CDR3 bases: TGTGCCTGGAGTTTTGGGGTCCTTCGTGGCGGGGAGCTGTTTTTT.

This clonotype was counted at least ten times. The chain couples TRBV7-2 to TRBJ1-2; D call uncertain. V was cut by 1 base and J by 1 base, with 13 bases left in between. CDR3 length: 16 residues. Germline loops: CDR1 SGHTA, CDR2 FQGNSA. The CDR3 DNA is TGTGCCAGCAGCTTAGGGTTTTCAGGCCTTAACTATGGCTACACCTTC. It yields the protein CASSLGFSGLNYGYTF.

This clonotype was observed at least ten times. The chain uses TRBV5-1 and TRBJ2-1; 9 nucleotides line up with TRBD2. Trimming removed 2 bases from V and 2 bases from J; junction bases left unmatched: 5. The CDR3 is made up of 16 amino acids. Germline CDR1 is SGHRS and CDR2 is YFSETQ. For the CDR3, the DNA is TGCGCCAGCAGCTTAACTAGCGGGCATACCTACAATGAGCAGTTCTTC. Its translation: CASSLTSGHTYNEQFF.

At least ten counts were recorded for this clonotype. The CDR3 nucleotides read TGCAGTGCTAGAGCTCCGGGACTGGGGACAGATACGCAGTATTTT. Translating it yields CSARAPGLGTDTQYF. The V call is TRBV20-1, the J call TRBJ2-3; D might be TRBD2 (6 bases). Trimming left V 1 base short and J 3 bases short, with 14 bases between. CDR3 length equals 15 residues. The germline V gene has CDR1 DFQATT and CDR2 SNEGSKA (reference sequence).

The sample holds many counts of this clonotype. CDR3 residues: CASSWSGEQYF. CDR3 coding DNA: TGCGCCAGCAGCTGGAGCGGTGAGCAGTACTTC. The rearrangement joins TRBV5-1 to TRBJ2-7, with a tentative D call TRBD2 (5 bases). V was pared by 3 bases and J by 7 bases, with 8 bases between. Germline-derived CDR1 and CDR2 are SGHRS and YFSETQ. The CDR3 has 11 residues. The whole variable domain, filled in from reference TRBV5-1 and TRBJ2-7, reads KAGVTQTPRYLIKTRGQQVTLSCSPISGHRSVSWYQQTPGQGLQFLFEYFSETQRNKGNFPGRFSGRQFSNSRSEMNVSTLELGDSALYLCASSWSGEQYFGPGTRLTVT.

As for this clonotype: This could be a read error, since a much larger clone is one nucleotide away. V and J are TRBV28 and TRBJ2-3; D perhaps matches TRBD2 (6 bases). Germline-derived CDR1 and CDR2 are MDHEN and SYDVKM. The CDR3 is made up of 14 amino acids. V lost 2 bases and J lost 0, with 6 bases in between. CDR3 loop: CASSLAGSTDTQYF. The CDR3, as DNA: TGTGCCAGCAGTTTAGCGGGAAGCACAGATACGCAGTATTTT. Complete variable domain (other parts from reference TRBV28 and TRBJ2-3): DVKVTQSSRYLVKRTGEKVFLECVQDMDHENMFWYRQDPGLGLRLIYFSYDVKMKEKGDIPEGYSVSREKKERFSLILESASTNQTSMYLCASSLAGSTDTQYFGPGTRLTVL.

The rearrangement joins TRBV19 to TRBJ1-5, with D maybe TRBD1 (5 bases). Germline V gene data show CDR1 as LNHDA and CDR2 as SQIVND (reference sequence). V gave up 8 bases and J gave up 2 bases, with 10 bases separating them. This CDR3 has 13 residues. The CDR3 DNA follows: TGTGCCAGTCGAGACAGCCGCAATCAGCCCCAGCATTTT. The encoded protein is CASRDSRNQPQHF.

This clonotype was counted ten times or more. V usage is TRBV2 and J usage is TRBJ2-5; no firm D call. With 1 base removed from V and 5 bases from J, the gap between germline ends came to 5 bases. Germline V CDR1 and CDR2: SNHLY, FYNNEI. The CDR3 covers 12 residues. The CDR3 loop is CASSEERETQYF. The DNA for the CDR3 is TGTGCCAGCAGTGAAGAGAGGGAGACCCAGTACTTC.

In this sample, this clonotype turned up many times. The V gene is TRBV19, the J gene TRBJ2-7; D may be TRBD1 or TRBD2 (5 bases each). The CDR3 spans 14 residues. Germline V gene lookup returns CDR1 LNHDA and CDR2 SQIVND (reference sequence). The V gene lost 5 bases and the J gene lost 6 bases, with 17 bases spanning the gap. As DNA, the CDR3 is TGTGCCAGTAGTGCCGGGACCAGAGCCACCGAGCAGTACTTC. The encoded protein is CASSAGTRATEQYF.

This clonotype was recorded at least ten times. CDR3 sequence (DNA): TGTGCCAGCAGCTTAACCGGAACACCCACTGAAGCTTTCTTT. This translates into CASSLTGTPTEAFF. The rearrangement uses TRBV7-2 and TRBJ1-1; the D is unclear. V was clipped by 2 bases and J by 4 bases, with 11 bases between them. CDR1 SGHTA and CDR2 FQGNSA come from the germline V gene. This CDR3 has 14 residues.

This clonotype has ten or more counts. The V gene is TRBV7-2, the J gene TRBJ2-2, with D perhaps given as TRBD1 or TRBD2 (5 bases each). V was trimmed by 8 bases and J by 3 bases, leaving 13 bases between them. The CDR3 totals 14 residues. Germline CDR1 SGHTA, CDR2 FQGNSA. The CDR3: CASSRRGHTGELFF. The CDR3 nucleotides are TGTGCCAGCTCCCGCCGGGGCCACACCGGGGAGCTGTTTTTT.

The sample holds many counts of this clonotype. The chain uses TRBV28 and TRBJ2-7; TRBD2 is a possible D gene (5 bases). The CDR3 has 15 residues. The germline V gene encodes CDR1 MDHEN and CDR2 SYDVKM. V lost 7 bases and J lost 4, with 20 bases in between. The CDR3 sequence: CASTPPGVPGYEQYF. The CDR3, as DNA: TGTGCCAGCACCCCCCCCGGGGTTCCGGGATACGAGCAGTACTTC.

This clonotype was counted between two and nine times. The chain has TRBV5-1 and TRBJ2-3; 7 bases are a match to TRBD2. Germline trimming cut 6 bases from V and 4 bases from J; bases unmatched to any gene: 5. The CDR3 extends over 13 amino acids. Per the germline V gene, CDR1 is SGHRS and CDR2 is YFSETQ. In DNA form, the CDR3 reads TGCGCCAGCACCCAGGGAGGGGCAGATACGCAGTATTTT. Translation gives CASTQGGADTQYF.